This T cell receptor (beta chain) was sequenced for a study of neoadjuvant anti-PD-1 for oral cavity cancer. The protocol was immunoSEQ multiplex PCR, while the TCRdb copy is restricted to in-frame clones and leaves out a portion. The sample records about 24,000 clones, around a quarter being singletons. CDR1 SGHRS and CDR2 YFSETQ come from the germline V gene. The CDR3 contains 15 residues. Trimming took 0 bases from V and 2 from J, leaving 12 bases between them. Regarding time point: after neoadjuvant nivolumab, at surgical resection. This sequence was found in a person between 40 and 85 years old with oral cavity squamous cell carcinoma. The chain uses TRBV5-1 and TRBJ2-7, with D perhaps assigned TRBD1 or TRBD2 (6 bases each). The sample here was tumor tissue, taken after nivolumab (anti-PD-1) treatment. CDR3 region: CASSLERGAPYEQYF. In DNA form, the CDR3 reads TGCGCCAGCAGCTTGGAAAGGGGGGCCCCCTACGAGCAGTACTTC.